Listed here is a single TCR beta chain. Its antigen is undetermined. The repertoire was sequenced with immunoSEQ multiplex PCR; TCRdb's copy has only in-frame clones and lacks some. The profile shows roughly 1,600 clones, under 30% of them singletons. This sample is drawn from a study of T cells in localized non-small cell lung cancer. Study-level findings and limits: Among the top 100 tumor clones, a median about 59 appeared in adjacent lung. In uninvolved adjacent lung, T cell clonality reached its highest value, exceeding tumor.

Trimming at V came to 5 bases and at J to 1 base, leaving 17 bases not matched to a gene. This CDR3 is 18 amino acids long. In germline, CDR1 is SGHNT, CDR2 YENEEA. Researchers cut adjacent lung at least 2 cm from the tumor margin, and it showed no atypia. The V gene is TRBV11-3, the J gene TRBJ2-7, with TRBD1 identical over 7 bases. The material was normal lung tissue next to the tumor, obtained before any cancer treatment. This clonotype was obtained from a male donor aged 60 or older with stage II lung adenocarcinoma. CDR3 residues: CASSPLTRGRPSSYEQYF. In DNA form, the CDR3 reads TGTGCCAGCAGCCCCTTAACTAGGGGGCGACCCTCTTCCTACGAGCAGTACTTC.